These 23 T cell receptor beta chains originate from one sample sequenced in a study of blood T cell repertoires in COVID-19. Method: immunoSEQ multiplex PCR; TCRdb's copy keeps in-frame clones and lacks some. Here the sample spans around 220,000 clones, around 84% being singletons. Sample: peripheral blood. The receptors were sampled from a man aged 25-45 years with active or convalescent COVID-19.

The V gene is TRBV4-3, the J gene TRBJ1-5; D remains unclear. In germline, CDR1 is LGHNA, CDR2 YSLEER. This CDR3 is built from 16 residues. V shed 0 bases and J shed 0 bases, with 9 bases lying between them. In nucleotides, the CDR3 is TGCGCCAGCAGCCAAGATTCGGGAGATAGCAATCAGCCCCAGCATTTT. Protein product: CASSQDSGDSNQPQHF.

This chain links TRBV5-1 with TRBJ2-7; D is possibly TRBD2 (6 bases). V was shortened by 0 bases and J by 2 bases, with 12 bases between the two germline ends. The length of the CDR3 is 15 residues. The germline V gene has CDR1 SGHRS and CDR2 YFSETQ. This CDR3 reads CASSLEAGYTYEQYF. The CDR3 bases are TGCGCCAGCAGCTTGGAGGCGGGGTACACCTACGAGCAGTACTTC.

V is TRBV28 and J is TRBJ2-2, with 10 nucleotides matching TRBD1. V shed 7 bases, J shed 4 bases, and the junction held 9 bases outside the gene matches. The CDR3 is 16 residues long. Germline V gives CDR1 MDHEN, CDR2 SYDVKM. The CDR3 sequence: CASTIPGQGFTGELFF. CDR3 nucleotide sequence: TGTGCCAGCACCATTCCGGGACAGGGGTTCACCGGGGAGCTGTTTTTT.

The J gene is TRBJ2-7, the V gene TRBV28, with no clear D. With 4 bases removed from V and 3 bases from J, the gap between germline ends came to 13 bases. CDR1 and CDR2 (germline): MDHEN, SYDVKM. The CDR3 is made up of 14 amino acids. CDR3 nucleotide sequence: TGTGCCAGCAGTTGGTCGATAACCGGCTACGAGCAGTACTTC. Amino acid sequence: CASSWSITGYEQYF.

CDR3 in DNA: TGTGCCAGCAGCCCATCTGGCGGGTCACCCCTCCACTTT. Protein: CASSPSGGSPLHF. The chain has TRBV6-6 and TRBJ1-6; D not resolved. Trimming left V 6 bases short and J 10 bases short, with 13 bases between. The V gene's germline CDR1 is MNHNY and CDR2 SVGAGI (reference sequence). This CDR3 has 13 amino acids.

In DNA form, the CDR3 reads TGCAGCGTTCTAGACGGTAACTATGGCTACACCTTC. It is translated as CSVLDGNYGYTF. The chain couples TRBV29-1 to TRBJ1-2; no clear D gene. This CDR3 is 12 amino acids long. The V and J ends lost 5 bases and 1 base respectively, with 8 bases between them. The germline V gene has CDR1 SQVTM and CDR2 ANQGSEA. Full variable domain (remainder filled in from reference TRBV29-1 and TRBJ1-2): SAVISQKPSRDICQRGTSLTIQCQVDSQVTMMFWYRQQPGQSLTLIATANQGSEATYESGFVIDKFPISRPNLTFSTLTVSNMSPEDSSIYLCSVLDGNYGYTFGSGTRLTVV.

This clone was detected only once. The chain is built from TRBV6-2 or TRBV6-3 and TRBJ1-4; D is perhaps TRBD1 (5 bases). Germline CDR1 reads MNHEY; CDR2 reads SVGEGT. The CDR3 sequence is 14 residues long. V was cut by 6 bases and J by 7 bases, with 15 bases left in between. CDR3 loop: CASSPDSRVEKLFF. The DNA for the CDR3 is TGTGCCAGCAGCCCCGACAGCCGGGTTGAAAAACTGTTTTTT.

The V gene is TRBV15, the J gene TRBJ1-2, with a tentative D call TRBD1 (5 bases). The CDR3 is 15 residues long. V was cut by 0 bases and J by 6 bases, with 14 bases left in between. Germline-derived CDR1 and CDR2 are LNHNV and YYDKDF (reference sequence). CDR3 sequence reads: CATSRDRGGEDGYTF. The DNA for the CDR3 is TGTGCCACCAGCAGAGATCGTGGAGGGGAGGATGGCTACACCTTC.

This chain joins TRBV5-5 and TRBJ1-6; D perhaps matches TRBD1 (6 bases). CDR1 and CDR2 (germline): SGHKS, YYEKEE (reference sequence). The CDR3 runs 15 residues. V was trimmed by 4 bases and J by 7 bases, leaving 15 bases between them. CDR3 DNA sequence: TGTGCCAGCAGCCCCCTCCCGGGACAAAATTCACCCCTCCACTTT. Protein product: CASSPLPGQNSPLHF.

The chain links TRBV19 to TRBJ1-5; no definite D call. This CDR3 spans 13 amino acids. Germline values: CDR1 LNHDA, CDR2 SQIVND (reference sequence). Between the trimmed V and J ends, which lost 3 bases and 7 bases, there was a span of 10 bases. The CDR3 loop is CASSIPNGQPQHF. In DNA, the CDR3 is TGTGCCAGTAGTATCCCGAACGGGCAGCCCCAGCATTTT.

The chain carries TRBV5-7 and TRBJ2-1; D is perhaps TRBD2 (6 bases). TRBV5-7 is annotated as an ORF whose role is uncertain. The CDR3 runs 13 residues. Trimming left V 10 bases short and J 9 bases short, with 20 bases between. The DNA of the CDR3 is TGTGCCGGACCCCGGGGGTGTGGGACTGAGCAGTTCTTC. This gives the protein CAGPRGCGTEQFF.

This clone was picked up a small number of times. This sequence joins TRBV7-6 and TRBJ1-6, with 7 bases fitting TRBD1. Trimming at V came to 4 bases and at J to 1 base, leaving 7 bases not matched to a gene. The germline CDR1 and CDR2 sequences are SGHVS and FNYEAQ. The CDR3 has 17 residues. The CDR3 loop is CASSSATGRSYNSPLHF. DNA of the CDR3: TGTGCCAGCAGCTCGGCGACAGGGCGTTCCTATAATTCACCCCTCCACTTT.

The chain joins TRBV7-8 to TRBJ2-5; 7 nucleotides agree with TRBD1. Germline V gives CDR1 SGHVS, CDR2 FQNEAQ. J lost 5 bases, V lost 5 bases, and 5 bases had no gene match. The CDR3 totals 13 residues. The CDR3 DNA is TGTGCCAGCAGCAACACAGGGGTTGAGACCCAGTACTTC. This encodes CASSNTGVETQYF.

The chain carries TRBV19 and TRBJ2-2; weak D call: TRBD2 (5 bases). Trimming shortened V by 2 bases and J by 5 bases, and 15 bases separated the two germline ends. CDR3 length: 16 amino acids. Germline lookup yields CDR1 LNHDA and CDR2 SQIVND (reference sequence). For the CDR3, the DNA is TGTGCCAGTAGTATATCTCTCGGGCTAGCTACCGGGGAGCTGTTTTTT. It translates to CASSISLGLATGELFF.

The V and J genes are TRBV3-1 (or the pseudogene TRBV3-2) and TRBJ2-7; D remains unclear. This CDR3 region has 14 residues. V was clipped by 0 bases and J by 2 bases, with 8 bases between them. CDR1 LGHDT and CDR2 YNNKEL come from the germline V gene (reference sequence). CDR3 coding DNA: TGTGCCAGCAGCCAAGAGAATGGAGCCTACGAGCAGTACTTC. This translates into CASSQENGAYEQYF.

This chain joins TRBV2 and TRBJ1-1; 8 bases are shared with TRBD1. The CDR3 is 14 amino acids. Unmatched junction bases numbered 9, after V lost 8 bases and J lost 4 bases. Germline V lookup: CDR1 SNHLY, CDR2 FYNNEI. The CDR3 DNA reads as TGTGCCAGCCGGAGACAGGGGTTCGGCACTGAAGCTTTCTTT. Its translation is CASRRQGFGTEAFF.

The V gene is TRBV24-1, the J gene TRBJ1-2; 10 bases are a match to TRBD1. In germline, CDR1 is KGHDR, CDR2 SFDVKD. CDR3 length equals 14 residues. V trimming: 5 bases; J trimming: 6 bases; junction bases outside the gene matches: 5. This CDR3 is CATSGTGTGDGYTF. The DNA for the CDR3 is TGTGCCACCAGTGGTACCGGGACAGGGGATGGCTACACCTTC.

The rearrangement links TRBV27 to TRBJ1-2, with TRBD1 matching over 11 bases. V dropped 5 bases and J dropped 4; count of bases not matched to a gene: 6. Germline V lookup: CDR1 MNHEY, CDR2 SMNVEV (reference sequence). This CDR3 is 15 amino acids long. The CDR3 nucleotides read TGTGCCAGCAGTGACCGGGACAGGGGGACCTATGGCTACACCTTC. Its translation: CASSDRDRGTYGYTF.

This chain connects TRBV29-1 to TRBJ1-5; 8 nucleotides match TRBD1. The CDR3 runs to 14 residues. CDR1 is SQVTM and CDR2 is ANQGSEA in the germline V gene. V lost 4 bases to trimming and J lost 7 bases; unmatched junction nucleotides: 9. The CDR3 nucleotides read TGCAGCGTTGGGGCAGGGGGCGGTGGGCAGCCCCAGCATTTT. Translation gives CSVGAGGGGQPQHF. Filled out from reference TRBV29-1 and TRBJ1-5, the complete variable domain reads SAVISQKPSRDICQRGTSLTIQCQVDSQVTMMFWYRQQPGQSLTLIATANQGSEATYESGFVIDKFPISRPNLTFSTLTVSNMSPEDSSIYLCSVGAGGGGQPQHFGDGTRLSIL.

This clone was detected once. V and J are TRBV4-3 and TRBJ2-7; 7 bases are a match to TRBD1. After removal of 0 bases from V and 6 bases from J, the junction contained 11 bases not matched to a gene. The CDR3 is 16 amino acids. CDR1 is LGHNA and CDR2 is YSLEER in the germline V gene. The CDR3 reads CASSQDTDRVAGEQYF. As DNA, the CDR3 is TGCGCCAGCAGCCAAGATACAGACAGGGTTGCAGGCGAGCAGTACTTC.

This clone turned up a few times. The chain combines TRBV5-1 with TRBJ1-5; D unclear. Trimming pared 4 bases from V and 2 bases from J, leaving 13 bases between. Germline CDR1 is SGHRS and CDR2 is YFSETQ. CDR3 length equals 15 residues. DNA for the CDR3: TGCGCCAGCAGCCCGGGAGGGATGGGCAATCAGCCCCAGCATTTT. It is translated as CASSPGGMGNQPQHF.

The chain combines TRBV3-1 (or the pseudogene TRBV3-2) with TRBJ1-4, with 7 bases that match TRBD1. Germline loops: CDR1 LGHDT, CDR2 YNNKEL (reference sequence). The CDR3 totals 17 residues. V trimming: 4 bases; J trimming: 7 bases; junction bases outside the gene matches: 15. CDR3 sequence (DNA): TGTGCCAGCAGCCCTCCACGCGGCGGGACAGTGGTTGAAAAACTGTTTTTT. It yields the protein CASSPPRGGTVVEKLFF.

This clone was observed once. The rearrangement joins TRBV5-1 to TRBJ2-6, with TRBD1 as a possible D gene (6 bases). The CDR3 has 13 residues. Germline V lookup: CDR1 SGHRS, CDR2 YFSETQ. V lost 1 base to trimming and J lost 8 bases, with 7 bases between them. DNA for the CDR3: TGCGCCAGCAGCTTGACAGGGCCCAACGTCCTGACTTTC. As protein: CASSLTGPNVLTF.